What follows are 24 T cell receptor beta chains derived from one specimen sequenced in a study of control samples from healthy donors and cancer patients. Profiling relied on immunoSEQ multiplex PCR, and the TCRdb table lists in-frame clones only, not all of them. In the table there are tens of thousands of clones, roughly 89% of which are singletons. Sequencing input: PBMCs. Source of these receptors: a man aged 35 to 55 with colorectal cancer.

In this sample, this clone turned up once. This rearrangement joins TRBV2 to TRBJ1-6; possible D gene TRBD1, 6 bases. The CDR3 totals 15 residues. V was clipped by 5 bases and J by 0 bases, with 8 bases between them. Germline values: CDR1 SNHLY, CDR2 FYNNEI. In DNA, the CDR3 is TGTGCCAGCAGTAGGGGGGGCTCCTATAATTCACCCCTCCACTTT. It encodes CASSRGGSYNSPLHF.

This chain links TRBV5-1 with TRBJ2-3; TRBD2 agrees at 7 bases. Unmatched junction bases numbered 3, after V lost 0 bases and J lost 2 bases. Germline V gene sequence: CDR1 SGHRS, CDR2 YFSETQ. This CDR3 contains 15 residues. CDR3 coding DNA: TGCGCCAGCAGCTTGGCGGGAGGCCCCACAGATACGCAGTATTTT. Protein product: CASSLAGGPTDTQYF.

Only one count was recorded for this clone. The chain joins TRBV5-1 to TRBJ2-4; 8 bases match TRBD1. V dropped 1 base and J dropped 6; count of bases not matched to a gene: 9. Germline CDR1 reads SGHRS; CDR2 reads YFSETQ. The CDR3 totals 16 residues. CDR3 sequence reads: CASSLTGGLARNIQYF. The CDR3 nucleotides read TGCGCCAGCAGCTTGACAGGGGGTTTGGCAAGAAACATTCAGTACTTC.

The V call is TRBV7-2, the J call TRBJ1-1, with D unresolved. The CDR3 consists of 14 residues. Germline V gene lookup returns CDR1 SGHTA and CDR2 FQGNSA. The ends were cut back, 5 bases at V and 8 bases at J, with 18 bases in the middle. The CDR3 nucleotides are TGTGCCAGCAGCCTCACGGGTCCTCTTGGGGAAGCTTTCTTT. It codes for CASSLTGPLGEAFF.

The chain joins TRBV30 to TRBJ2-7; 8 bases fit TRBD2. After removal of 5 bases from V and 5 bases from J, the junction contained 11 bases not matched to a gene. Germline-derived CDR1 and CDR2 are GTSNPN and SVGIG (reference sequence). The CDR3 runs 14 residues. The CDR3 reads CAWRRGEKKNEQYF. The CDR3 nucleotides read TGTGCCTGGCGGCGGGGGGAAAAGAAGAACGAGCAGTACTTC.

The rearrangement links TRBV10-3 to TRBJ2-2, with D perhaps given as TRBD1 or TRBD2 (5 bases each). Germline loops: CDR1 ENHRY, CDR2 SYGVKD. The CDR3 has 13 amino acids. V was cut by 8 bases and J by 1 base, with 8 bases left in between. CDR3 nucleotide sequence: TGTGCCATCGGGACGGTGAACACCGGGGAGCTGTTTTTT. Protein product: CAIGTVNTGELFF.

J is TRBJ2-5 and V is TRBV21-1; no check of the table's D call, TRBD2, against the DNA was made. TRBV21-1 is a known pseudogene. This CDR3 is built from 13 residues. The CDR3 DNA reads TGTGCCAGCAGCAAGGGAGGAACAGAGACCCAGTACTTC. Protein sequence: CASSKGGTETQYF.

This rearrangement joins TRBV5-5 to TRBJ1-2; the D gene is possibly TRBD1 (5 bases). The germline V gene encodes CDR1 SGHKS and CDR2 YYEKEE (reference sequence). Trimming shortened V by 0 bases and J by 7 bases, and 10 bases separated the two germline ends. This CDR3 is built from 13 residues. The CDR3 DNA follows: TGTGCCAGCAGCTTGGTCCGGGGCGGTGGCTACACCTTC. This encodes CASSLVRGGGYTF.

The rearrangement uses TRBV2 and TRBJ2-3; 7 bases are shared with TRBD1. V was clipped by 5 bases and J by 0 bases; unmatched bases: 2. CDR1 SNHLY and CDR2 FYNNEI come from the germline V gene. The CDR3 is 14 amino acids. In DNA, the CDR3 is TGTGCCAGCAGTACAGGGGTTAGCACAGATACGCAGTATTTT. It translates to CASSTGVSTDTQYF.

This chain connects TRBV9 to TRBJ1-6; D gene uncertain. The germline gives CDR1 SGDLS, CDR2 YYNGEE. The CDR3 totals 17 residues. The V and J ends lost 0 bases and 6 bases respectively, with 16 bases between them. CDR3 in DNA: TGTGCCAGCAGCGTAGCACCCACTCAGTCTAGTAATTCACCCCTCCACTTT. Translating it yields CASSVAPTQSSNSPLHF.

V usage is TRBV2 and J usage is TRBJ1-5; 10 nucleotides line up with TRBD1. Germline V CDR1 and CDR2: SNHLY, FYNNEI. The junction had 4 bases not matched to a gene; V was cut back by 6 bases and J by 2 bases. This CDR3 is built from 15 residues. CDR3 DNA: TGTGCCAGCAGGGACAGGGGGGCCGGCAATCAGCCCCAGCATTTT. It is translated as CASRDRGAGNQPQHF.

The CDR3 here is CAWSVGITQETQYF. CDR3 nucleotide sequence: TGTGCCTGGAGTGTAGGGATTACCCAAGAGACCCAGTACTTC. The V and J genes are TRBV30 and TRBJ2-5; no reliable D call. V dropped 0 bases and J dropped 1 base, with 9 bases sitting between them. The germline V gene encodes CDR1 GTSNPN and CDR2 SVGIG (reference sequence). This CDR3 has 14 amino acids.

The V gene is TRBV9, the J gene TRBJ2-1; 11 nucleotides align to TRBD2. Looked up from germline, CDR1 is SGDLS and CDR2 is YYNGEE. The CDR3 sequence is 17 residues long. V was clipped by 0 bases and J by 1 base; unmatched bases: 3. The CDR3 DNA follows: TGTGCCAGCAGCGTAGCGCTAGCGGGAGGATCCTACAATGAGCAGTTCTTC. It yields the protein CASSVALAGGSYNEQFF. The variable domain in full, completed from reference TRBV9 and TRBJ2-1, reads DSGVTQTPKHLITATGQRVTLRCSPRSGDLSVYWYQQSLDQGLQFLIQYYNGEERAKGNILERFSAQQFPDLHSELNLSSLELGDSALYFCASSVALAGGSYNEQFFGPGTRLTVL.

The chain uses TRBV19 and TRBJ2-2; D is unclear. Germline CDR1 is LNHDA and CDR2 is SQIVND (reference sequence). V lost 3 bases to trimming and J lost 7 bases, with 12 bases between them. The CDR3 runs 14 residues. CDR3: CASSILATRGELFF. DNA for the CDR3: TGTGCCAGTAGTATTTTGGCGACACGCGGGGAGCTGTTTTTT.

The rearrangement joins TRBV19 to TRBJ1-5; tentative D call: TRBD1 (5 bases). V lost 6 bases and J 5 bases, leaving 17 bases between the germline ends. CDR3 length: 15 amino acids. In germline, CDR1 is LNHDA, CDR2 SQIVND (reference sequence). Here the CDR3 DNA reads TGTGCCAGTAGGCCTGGGACCGGGGAACATCAGCCCCAGCATTTT. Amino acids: CASRPGTGEHQPQHF.

The CDR3 sequence is CASSGPGQGWSETQYF. The CDR3 nucleotides are TGTGCCAGCAGTGGTCCGGGACAGGGGTGGTCGGAGACCCAGTACTTC. V is TRBV28 and J is TRBJ2-5; 10 bases match TRBD1. Trimming took 5 bases from V and 5 from J; bases not matched to a gene: 11. CDR3 length: 16 residues. Per the germline V gene, CDR1 is MDHEN and CDR2 is SYDVKM. Drawing the rest from reference TRBV28 and TRBJ2-5, the complete variable domain is DVKVTQSSRYLVKRTGEKVFLECVQDMDHENMFWYRQDPGLGLRLIYFSYDVKMKEKGDIPEGYSVSREKKERFSLILESASTNQTSMYLCASSGPGQGWSETQYFGPGTRLLVL.

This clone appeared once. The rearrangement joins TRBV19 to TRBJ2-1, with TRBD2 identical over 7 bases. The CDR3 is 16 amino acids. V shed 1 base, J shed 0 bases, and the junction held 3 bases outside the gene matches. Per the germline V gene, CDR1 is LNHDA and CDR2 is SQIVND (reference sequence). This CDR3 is CASSIVRGSSYNEQFF. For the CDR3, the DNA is TGTGCCAGTAGTATAGTACGCGGGAGCTCCTACAATGAGCAGTTCTTC.

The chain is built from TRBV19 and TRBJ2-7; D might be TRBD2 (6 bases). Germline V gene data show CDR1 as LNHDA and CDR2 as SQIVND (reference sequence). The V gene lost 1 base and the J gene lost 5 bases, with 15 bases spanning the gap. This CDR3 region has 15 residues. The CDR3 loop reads CASSIAGVRTDEQYF. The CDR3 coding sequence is TGTGCCAGTAGTATAGCGGGAGTTAGGACCGACGAGCAGTACTTC.

The CDR3 is CASSQGERAVQETQYF. The CDR3 nucleotides read TGTGCCAGCAGCCAAGGGGAGCGGGCGGTACAAGAGACCCAGTACTTC. The chain joins TRBV3-1 (or the pseudogene TRBV3-2) to TRBJ2-5; D possibly corresponds to TRBD2 (6 bases). From germline, CDR1 is LGHDT and CDR2 YNNKEL (reference sequence). This CDR3 contains 16 residues. Trimming cost V 1 base and J 2 bases, with 14 bases left between them.

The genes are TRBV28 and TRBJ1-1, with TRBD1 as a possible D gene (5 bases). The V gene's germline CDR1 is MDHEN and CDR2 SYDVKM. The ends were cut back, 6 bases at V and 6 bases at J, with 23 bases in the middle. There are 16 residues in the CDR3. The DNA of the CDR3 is TGTGCCAGCAGCTTAAGCCCGCCTGGCACAGGTTCTGAAGCTTTCTTT. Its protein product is CASSLSPPGTGSEAFF.

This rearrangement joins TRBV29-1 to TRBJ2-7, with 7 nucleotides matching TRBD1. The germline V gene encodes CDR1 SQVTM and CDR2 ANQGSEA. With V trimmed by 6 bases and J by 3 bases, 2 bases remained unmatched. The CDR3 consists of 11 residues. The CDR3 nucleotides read TGCAGCGTAGGGGACAGCTACGAGCAGTACTTC. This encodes CSVGDSYEQYF.

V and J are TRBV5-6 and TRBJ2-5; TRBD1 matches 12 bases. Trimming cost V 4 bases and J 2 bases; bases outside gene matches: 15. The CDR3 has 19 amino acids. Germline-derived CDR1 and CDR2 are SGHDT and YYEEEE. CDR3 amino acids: CASSPQRDRGPPLQETQYF. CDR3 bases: TGTGCCAGCAGCCCCCAGCGGGACAGGGGGCCACCTCTACAAGAGACCCAGTACTTC.

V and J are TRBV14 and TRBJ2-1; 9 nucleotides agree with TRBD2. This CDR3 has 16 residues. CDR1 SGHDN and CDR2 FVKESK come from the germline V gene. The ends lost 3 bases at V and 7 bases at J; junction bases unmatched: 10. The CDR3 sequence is CASSHPAGGRRNEQFF. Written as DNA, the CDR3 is TGTGCCAGCAGCCACCCAGCGGGAGGTCGAAGGAATGAGCAGTTCTTC.

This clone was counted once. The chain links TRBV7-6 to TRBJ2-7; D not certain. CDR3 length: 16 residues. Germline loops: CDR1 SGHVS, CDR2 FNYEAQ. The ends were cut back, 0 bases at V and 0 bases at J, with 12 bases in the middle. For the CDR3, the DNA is TGTGCCAGCAGCTTAGCGGTGAGCTCCAGCTCCTACGAGCAGTACTTC. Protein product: CASSLAVSSSSYEQYF.